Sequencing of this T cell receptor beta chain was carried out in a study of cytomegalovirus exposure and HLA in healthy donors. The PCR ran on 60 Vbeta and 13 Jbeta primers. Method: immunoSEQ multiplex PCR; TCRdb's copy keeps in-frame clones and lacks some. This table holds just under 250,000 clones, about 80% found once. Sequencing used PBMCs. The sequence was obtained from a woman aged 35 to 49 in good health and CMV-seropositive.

CDR3 in DNA: TGCAGCGTCACCGGGACATCTGGAAACACCATATATTTT. Translating gives CSVTGTSGNTIYF. J is TRBJ1-3 and V is TRBV29-1, with TRBD1 as a possible D gene (6 bases). Germline V gene sequence: CDR1 SQVTM, CDR2 ANQGSEA. With 6 bases removed from V and 1 base from J, the gap between germline ends came to 10 bases. The CDR3 runs 13 residues.